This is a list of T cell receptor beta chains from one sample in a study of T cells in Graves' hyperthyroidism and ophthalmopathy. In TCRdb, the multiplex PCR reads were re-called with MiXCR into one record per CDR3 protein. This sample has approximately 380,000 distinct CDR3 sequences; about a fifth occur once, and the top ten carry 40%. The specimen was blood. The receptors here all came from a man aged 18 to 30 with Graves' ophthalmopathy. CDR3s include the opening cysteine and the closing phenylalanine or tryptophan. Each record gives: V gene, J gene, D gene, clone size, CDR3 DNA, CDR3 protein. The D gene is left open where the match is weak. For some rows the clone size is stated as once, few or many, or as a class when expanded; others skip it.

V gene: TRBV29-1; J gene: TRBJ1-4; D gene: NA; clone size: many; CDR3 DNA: TGCAGCGTTGAATTTTCTGATGAAAAACTGTTTTTT; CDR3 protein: CSVEFSDEKLFF
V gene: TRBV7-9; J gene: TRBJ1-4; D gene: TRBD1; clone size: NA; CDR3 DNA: TGTGCCAGCAGTATCGGACAGGGGTCATCGGGCGAAAAACTGTTTTTT; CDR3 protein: CASSIGQGSSGEKLFF
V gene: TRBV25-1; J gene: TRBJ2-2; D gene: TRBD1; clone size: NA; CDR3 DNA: TGTGCCAGCAGTGTGACAGGGACAGGCGGGGAGCTGTTTTTT; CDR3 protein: CASSVTGTGGELFF
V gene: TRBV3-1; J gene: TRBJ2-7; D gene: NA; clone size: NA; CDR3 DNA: TGTGCCAGCAGCCAAGATCTTAGGTCCGACTACGAGCAGTACTTC; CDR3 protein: CASSQDLRSDYEQYF
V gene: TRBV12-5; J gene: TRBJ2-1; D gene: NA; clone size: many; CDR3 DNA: TGTGCTAGTCTTTCCGAGGGGGATGAGCAGTTCTTC; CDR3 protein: CASLSEGDEQFF
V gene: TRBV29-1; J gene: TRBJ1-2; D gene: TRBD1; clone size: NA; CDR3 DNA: TGCAGCGCGGGCCCTCATTCCACCGGACAGGGGAAGGGCTACACCTTC; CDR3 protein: CSAGPHSTGQGKGYTF
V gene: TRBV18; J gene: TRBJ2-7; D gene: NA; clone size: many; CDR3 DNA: TGTGCCAGCTCACCACCGAGTCCCCTAACATGGAAGCAGTACTTC; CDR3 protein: CASSPPSPLTWKQYF
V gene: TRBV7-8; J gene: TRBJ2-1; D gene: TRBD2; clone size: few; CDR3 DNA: TGTGCCAGCAGCTTACTGCGTGGCGGGGGGGTTGGTGAGCAGTTCTTC; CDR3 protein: CASSLLRGGGVGEQFF
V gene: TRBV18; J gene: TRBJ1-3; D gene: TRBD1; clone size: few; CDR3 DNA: TGTGCCAGCTCACCAGACAGGGTTGATCACACCATATATTTT; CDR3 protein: CASSPDRVDHTIYF
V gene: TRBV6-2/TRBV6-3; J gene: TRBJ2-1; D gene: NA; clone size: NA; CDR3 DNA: TGTGCCAGCAGTTACCGGGACGGGCCCTACAATGAGCAGTTCTTC; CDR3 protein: CASSYRDGPYNEQFF
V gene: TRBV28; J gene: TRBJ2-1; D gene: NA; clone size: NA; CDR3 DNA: TGTGCCAGCAGTTTGGACGGGGGAAAGCAGTTCTTC; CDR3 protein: CASSLDGGKQFF
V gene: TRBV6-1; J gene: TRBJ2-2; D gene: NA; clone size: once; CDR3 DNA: TGTGCCAGCAGCCACAGTCTCAGGGAGCTGTTTTTT; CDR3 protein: CASSHSLRELFF
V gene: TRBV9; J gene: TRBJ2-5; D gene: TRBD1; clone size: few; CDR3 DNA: TGTGCCAGCAGCTCGGCCCGGGACAGGTCTTTGTACTTC; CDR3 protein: CASSSARDRSLYF
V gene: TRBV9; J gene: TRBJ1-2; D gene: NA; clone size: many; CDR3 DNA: TGTGCCAGCAGCGTAGGTAAACACCATGGCTACACCTTC; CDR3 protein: CASSVGKHHGYTF
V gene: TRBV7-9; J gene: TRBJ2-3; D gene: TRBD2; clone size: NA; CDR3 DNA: TGTGCCAGCCGGCGGGGGAATTGGCTAGCGGGAGCAGATACGCAGTATTTT; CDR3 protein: CASRRGNWLAGADTQYF
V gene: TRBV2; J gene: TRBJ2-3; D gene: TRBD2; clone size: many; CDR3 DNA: TGTGCCAGCAGTGATTTGGGACTAGCGGCCCGCACAGATACGCAGTATTTT; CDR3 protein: CASSDLGLAARTDTQYF
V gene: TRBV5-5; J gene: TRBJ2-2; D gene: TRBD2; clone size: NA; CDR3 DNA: TGTGCCAGCAGCTTGCGGGGGGGAGGGGGGACCGGGGAGCTGTTTTTT; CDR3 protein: CASSLRGGGGTGELFF
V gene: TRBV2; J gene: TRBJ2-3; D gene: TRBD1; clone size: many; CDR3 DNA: TGTGCCAGCCCTGAGGCAACCGGGACAGGGGGGTCAGATACGCAGTATTTT; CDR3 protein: CASPEATGTGGSDTQYF
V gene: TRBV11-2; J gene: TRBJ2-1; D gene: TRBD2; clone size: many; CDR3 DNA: TGTGCCAGCAGCTCCCTTAGCGGGACTAGCGGGGGGGACAATGAGCAGTTCTTC; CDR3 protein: CASSSLSGTSGGDNEQFF
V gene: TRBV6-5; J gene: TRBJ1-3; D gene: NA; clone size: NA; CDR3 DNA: TGTGCCAGCAGTTCTCCCCTCTCTGGAAACACCATATATTTT; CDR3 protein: CASSSPLSGNTIYF
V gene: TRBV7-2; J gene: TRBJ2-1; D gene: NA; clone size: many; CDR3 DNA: TGTGCCAGCAGCGTAATCAGGGGTTCAGTCTACAATGAGCAGTTCTTC; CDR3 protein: CASSVIRGSVYNEQFF
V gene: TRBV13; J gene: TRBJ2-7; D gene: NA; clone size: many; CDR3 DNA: TGTGCCAGCACCAATCCGACGGATCCTTACGAGCAGTACTTC; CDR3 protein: CASTNPTDPYEQYF
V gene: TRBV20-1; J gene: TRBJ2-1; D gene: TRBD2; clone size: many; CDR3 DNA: TGCAGTCCCCAAGCGGGGGGGCAGTATGAGCAGTTCTTC; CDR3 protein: CSPQAGGQYEQFF
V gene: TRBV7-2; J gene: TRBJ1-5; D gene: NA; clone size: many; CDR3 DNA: TGTGCCAGCAGCTTAGGACTCTTGAGCAATCAGCCCCAGCATTTT; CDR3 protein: CASSLGLLSNQPQHF
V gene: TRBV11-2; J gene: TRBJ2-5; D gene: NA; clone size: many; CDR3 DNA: TGTGCCAGCAGCCCAGAGGTACAGACCCAGTACTTC; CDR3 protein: CASSPEVQTQYF
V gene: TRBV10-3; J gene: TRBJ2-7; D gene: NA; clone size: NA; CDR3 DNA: TGTGCCATCAGTCGGGCTAGCGAGCGATACGAGCAGTACTTC; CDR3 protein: CAISRASERYEQYF
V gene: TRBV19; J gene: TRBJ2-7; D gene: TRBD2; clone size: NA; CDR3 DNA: TGTGCCAGTAGTATAACTAGCGGGTCCTACGAGCAGTACTTC; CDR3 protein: CASSITSGSYEQYF
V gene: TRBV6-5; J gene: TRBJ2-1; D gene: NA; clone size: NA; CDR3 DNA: TGTGCCAGCAGTTACTCGGTGAGGGGCCGGAATGAGCAGTTCTTC; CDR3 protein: CASSYSVRGRNEQFF
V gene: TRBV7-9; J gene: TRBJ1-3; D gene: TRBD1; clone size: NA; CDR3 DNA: TGTGCCAGCTTGGGGACAGCCTCTGGAAACACCATATATTTT; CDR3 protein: CASLGTASGNTIYF
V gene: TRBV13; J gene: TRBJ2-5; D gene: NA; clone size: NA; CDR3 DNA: TGTGCCAGCAGCCTCGCCGGGGAAGGGCAGACCCAGTACTTC; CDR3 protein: CASSLAGEGQTQYF
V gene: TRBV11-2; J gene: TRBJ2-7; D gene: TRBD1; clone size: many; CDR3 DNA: TGTGCCAGCAGACTAACAGGGGGGACTTACGAGCAGTACTTC; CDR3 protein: CASRLTGGTYEQYF
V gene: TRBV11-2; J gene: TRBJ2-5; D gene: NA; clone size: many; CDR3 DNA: TGTGCCAGCAGCTTATATTCGTCATTCCGTGCTGAAGAGACCCAGTACTTC; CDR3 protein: CASSLYSSFRAEETQYF
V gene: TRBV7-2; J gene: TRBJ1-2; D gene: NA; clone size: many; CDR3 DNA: TGTGCCAGCAGCTTAGGGGAGCCGGGCGTGGGCTATGGCTACACCTTC; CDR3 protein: CASSLGEPGVGYGYTF
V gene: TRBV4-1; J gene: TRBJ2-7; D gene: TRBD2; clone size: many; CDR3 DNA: TGCGCCAGCAGCCTCCTGGAGCTAGCGGGGGGTTACGAGCAGTACTTC; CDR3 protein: CASSLLELAGGYEQYF
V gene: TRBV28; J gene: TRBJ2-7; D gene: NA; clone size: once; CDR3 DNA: TGTGCCAGCAGTCCACGACTAGTCGGCGAGCAGTACTTC; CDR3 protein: CASSPRLVGEQYF
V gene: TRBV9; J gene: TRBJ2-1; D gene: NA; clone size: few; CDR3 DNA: TGTGCCAGCAGCGTTGGCAGCTCCTACAATGAGCAGTTCTTC; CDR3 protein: CASSVGSSYNEQFF
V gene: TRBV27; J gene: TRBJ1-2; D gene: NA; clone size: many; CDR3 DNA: TGTGCCAGCAGTTTATCGGGCACTACCTATGGCTACACCTTC; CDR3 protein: CASSLSGTTYGYTF